This T cell receptor beta chain was recovered during a study of blood T cell repertoires in COVID-19. Study overall: The United States, Italy and Spain were the sources of the acute and convalescent COVID-19 samples.

The CDR3 has 14 amino acids. CDR1 and CDR2 (germline): MNHEY, SVGAGI. The J segment lost 8 bases and the V segment lost 6 bases, leaving 9 bases of the junction unmatched. Per the authors' pipeline: Amplifying reference gene primers gave estimates of nucleated cell counts. The assay was immunoSEQ multiplex PCR, and TCRdb's table has in-frame clones only and misses some. V, J and clone size reflect that table, while D and trimming were determined from the DNA. The sample contains about 200,000 clones, roughly 87% of which appear only once. Sequenced material: peripheral blood. The rearrangement links TRBV6-5 to TRBJ1-2, with 10 nucleotides matching TRBD1. This receptor was taken from a man aged 35-49 years with active or convalescent COVID-19. CDR3 DNA sequence: TGTGCCAGCAGGGGACAGGGGAGGGTTTGGGGCTACACCTTC. Its translation: CASRGQGRVWGYTF.